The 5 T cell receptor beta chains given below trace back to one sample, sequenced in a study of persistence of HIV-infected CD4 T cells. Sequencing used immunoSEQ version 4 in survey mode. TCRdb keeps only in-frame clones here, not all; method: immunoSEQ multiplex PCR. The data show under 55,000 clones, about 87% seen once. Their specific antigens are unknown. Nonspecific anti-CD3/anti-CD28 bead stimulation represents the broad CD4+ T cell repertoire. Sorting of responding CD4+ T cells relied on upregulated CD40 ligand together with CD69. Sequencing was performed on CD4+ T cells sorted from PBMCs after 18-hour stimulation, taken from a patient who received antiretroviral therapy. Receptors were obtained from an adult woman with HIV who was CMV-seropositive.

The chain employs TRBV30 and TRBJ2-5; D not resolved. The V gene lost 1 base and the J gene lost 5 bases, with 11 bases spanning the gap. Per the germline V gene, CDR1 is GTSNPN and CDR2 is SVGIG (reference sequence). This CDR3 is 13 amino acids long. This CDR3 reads CAWSGALGETQYF. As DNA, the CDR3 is TGTGCCTGGAGTGGGGCCCTGGGGGAGACCCAGTACTTC. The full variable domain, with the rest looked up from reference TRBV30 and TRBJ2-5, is SQTIHQWPATLVQPVGSPLSLECTVEGTSNPNLYWYRQAAGRGLQLLFYSVGIGQISSEVPQNLSASRPQDRQFILSSKKLLLSDSGFYLCAWSGALGETQYFGPGTRLLVL.

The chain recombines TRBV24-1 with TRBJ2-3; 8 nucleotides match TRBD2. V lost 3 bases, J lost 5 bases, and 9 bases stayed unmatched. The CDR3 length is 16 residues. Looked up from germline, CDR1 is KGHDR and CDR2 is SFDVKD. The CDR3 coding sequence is TGTGCCACCAGTGATGGTCGGGGGGGCGAGGAAGATACGCAGTATTTT. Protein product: CATSDGRGGEEDTQYF.

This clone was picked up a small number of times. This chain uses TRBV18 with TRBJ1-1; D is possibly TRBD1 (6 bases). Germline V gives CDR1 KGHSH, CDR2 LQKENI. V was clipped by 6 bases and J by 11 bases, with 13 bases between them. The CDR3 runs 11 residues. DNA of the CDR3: TGTGCCAGCTCCCTACAGGGATGGGCTTTCTTT. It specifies CASSLQGWAFF.

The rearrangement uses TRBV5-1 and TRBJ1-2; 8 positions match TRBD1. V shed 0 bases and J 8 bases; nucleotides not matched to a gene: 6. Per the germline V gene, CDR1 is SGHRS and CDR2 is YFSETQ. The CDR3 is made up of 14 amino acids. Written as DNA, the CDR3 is TGCGCCAGCAGCTTGGCCCAGGGGGCGGGAGGCTACACCTTC. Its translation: CASSLAQGAGGYTF.

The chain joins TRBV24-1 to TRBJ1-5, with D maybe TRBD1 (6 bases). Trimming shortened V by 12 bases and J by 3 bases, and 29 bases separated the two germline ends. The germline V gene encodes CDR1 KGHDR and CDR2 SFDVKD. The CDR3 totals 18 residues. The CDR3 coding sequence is TGTGCCGCCGTCCAACCCCAGGCACCGGGACAACTCAATCAGCCCCAGCATTTT. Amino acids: CAAVQPQAPGQLNQPQHF.